This T cell receptor beta chain originates from a study of beta chain features in type 1 diabetes. Study findings and constraints: Insertions at VDJ junctions were less frequent in type 1 diabetes patients. These patients also deleted more nucleotides at the same junctions.

This clone was found a few times. What it binds is not known. The sample holds other DNA sequences that translate to the same CDR3. The CDR3 is made up of 14 amino acids. Per the germline V gene, CDR1 is SGHRS and CDR2 is YFSETQ. V lost 4 bases, J lost 3 bases, and 13 bases lay in between. The entirety of the isolated RNA underwent reverse transcription, so expressed TCRB transcripts were sequenced. The table came from immunoSEQ multiplex PCR; TCRdb's copy has only in-frame clones and leaves some out. Among 350,000 or so clones listed, about 18% were seen once. The sequence was collected from a woman younger than 30 in good health. V and J are TRBV5-1 and TRBJ1-1; a possible D gene is TRBD1 (6 bases). The sequenced sample was naive CD4+ T cells from blood. Here the CDR3 DNA reads TGCGCCAGCAGCCCGGGGCAGGGGTACACTGAAGCTTTCTTT. Its translation is CASSPGQGYTEAFF.